This T cell receptor (beta chain) came from a study of blood T cells in healthy people across ages (dated by TCRdb to the mid-2010s). Turning to the overall study: In model experiments, template switching captured roughly one uniquely barcoded TCR beta cDNA molecule for every two T cells. The study analyzed two additional independent replicas of 1 million unique cDNA reads from the same blood draw for two donors, one aged 18 to 29 and one aged 80 or older. The donors were divided into four age groups: young (average 16 years), middle-aged (about 39), aged (approximately 64) and long-lived (roughly 86). Age-related changes in TCR beta repertoire diversity were measured in the study by deep sequencing normalized with unique cDNA molecular identifiers.

Libraries were constructed by 5' RACE. Sequenced on an Illumina HiSeq 2500. A second roughly 7 to 11 cycle PCR used a sample-barcoded 5' primer and a J-beta primer mix. A template-switch 5' adaptor carrying 12 random nucleotides introduced a unique molecular identifier onto each TCR beta cDNA molecule. At least 2.5 million CDR3-containing paired-end reads were obtained from each sample. All of the RNA was converted into first-strand cDNA using the Mint cDNA synthesis kit, with a TRBC-specific oligonucleotide serving as the primer. After uracil-DNA glycosylase treatment, a first 18-cycle PCR used universal primers M1SS and BC2_uni_R on all cDNA. In the source study's methods: For normalization, 1 million high-quality reads were randomly selected from each sample, with every read carrying a distinct molecular identifier. Reads sharing molecular identifiers were discarded rather than binned into consensus sequences. MiTCR, with a Q25 quality threshold and the strictest error-elimination algorithm, was used for CDR3 identification, clonotype clustering and error correction. Lower-bound total TCR beta diversity was estimated with a nonparametric unseen species model using Euler transformation. The public reads were reprocessed in TCRdb via fastp at Q25 and MiXCR, keeping in-frame beta chains. All rows with the same CDR3 protein become a single entry with the most common DNA and genes. In this record, the V and J calls reflect TCRdb's handling and not the investigators' own analysis. In this sample the table shows more than 600,000 distinct CDR3 sequences, around 25% of which occur a single time. The ten largest clones add up to more than 7.5% of the sample.

The donors were 40 or so Caucasian individuals from Russia, aged roughly 6 to 90 years, who were systemically healthy. Each donor gave ten milliliters of peripheral blood, drawn into EDTA-treated Vacutainer tubes. PBMCs were isolated by Ficoll-Paque density-gradient centrifugation, with at least 7 million obtained per sample. Total RNA, at least 5 micrograms per sample, was extracted from PBMCs with Trizol reagent. For every donor, an aliquot of PBMCs went through flow cytometry to measure the percentages of naive CD45RAhigh/CD27high T cells. Only a few counts were recorded for this clonotype. No cognate antigen has been identified for it. No base-level quality is on record; no much larger clone is a single base apart. Measured from the cysteine to the phenylalanine, the CDR3 is 15 residues long. Left in the record is the CDR3 DNA by itself, 45 bases read in frame from the first base. Based on the germline V gene, the CDR1 and CDR2 sequences are SGDLS and YYNGEE. V is cut back by 2 bases and J by 1 base, with 4 bases in the junction unmatched.

Broad study findings and their caveats: Because the CMV infection status of the donors was unknown, age-related changes in expanded clonotypes may potentially have been confounded. Estimates of total diversity based on one million sequenced T cells were regarded as lower bounds and as underestimates. Conclusive comparison of naive and antigen-experienced compartments was prevented by the profiling of bulk unsorted PBMCs. The long-lived group showed more naive CD4+ T cells, fewer expanded clones and increased TCR diversity than the aged group, suggesting age selection. The percentage of naive T cells measured by flow cytometry correlated strongly with observed TCR beta diversity. As age increased, observed TCR beta diversity per million T cells dropped in a roughly linear way, and a significant reduction was already evident by age about 40.

This sample also belongs to another study, concerning T cells of mothers and their children. The second study's paper adds: The donors were nine systemically healthy Caucasian individuals, made up of three mothers and their six children. cDNA synthesis used all of the extracted RNA, with roughly 1.6 ug of RNA in each 15 ul reaction. In the second PCR, sample barcodes and 2-4 random nucleotides were introduced via the M1S primer. Each mother yielded over 10 million TCR beta CDR3 reads and each child 3 million or so reads. In both related and unrelated pairs, thymic selection shapes the output of TCR recombination in a similar way, with inherited differences having only a minor effect. Normalized repertoire overlap was always slightly but never significantly higher in related than unrelated mother-child pairs. No persistent microchimeric T cell clones were detected, at a sensitivity of 90 to 100 clones per million clonotypes. Deep NGS was used in the study to compare the TCR beta repertoires of mothers and children and to look for features that separate related mother-child pairs from unrelated individuals. The mean age was around 40 +/- 4 years for the mothers and approximately 11 +/- 4 years for the children. After adapters were ligated using NEBNext reagents, the libraries underwent 100+100 nt paired-end sequencing on an Illumina HiSeq 2000. To prevent cross-contamination, the mother and child libraries were prepared one month apart and sequenced in separate runs. Between roughly 500,000 and 2,100,000 distinct TCR beta clonotypes were identified per donor. Naive TCR beta clonotypes were estimated from low-frequency clonotypes matched to each donor's FACS-determined naive share, without sorting.

The clonotype originates from a boy aged 5-17 years in good health. The sequencing input was blood. The rearrangement combines TRBV9 with TRBJ2-5; TRBD2 fits 8 bases in the junction. The CDR3 has the sequence CASSVHGLAQETQYF. The DNA sequence follows: TGTGCCAGCAGCGTCCACGGACTAGCCCAAGAGACCCAGTACTTC.